The rows below give T cell receptor beta chains drawn from one sample of a study of T-cell memory formation after mild COVID-19. TCRdb recomputed calls from the 5' RACE reads with MiXCR, one row per CDR3 protein. Here the sample spans 75,000 to 95,000 distinct CDR3 sequences, 10% to 15% being singletons. Sequenced: PBMCs or a T cell subset sorted from them (not recorded which). These receptors originate from an adult woman who had mild COVID-19 (a few samples of this study predate the infection). Cell type and time point are not known. Each CDR3 is given with its conserved first and last residue. Fields, in order: D gene, J gene, clone size, V gene, CDR3 DNA, CDR3 protein. The D gene is left open where the match is weak. The size field is filled for only some rows; it gives once, few, many or a size class.

D gene: TRBD1; J gene: TRBJ2-1; clone size: -; V gene: TRBV6-6; CDR3 DNA: TGTGCCAGCAGTATAGGGGGCCCTGAGCAGTTCTTC; CDR3 protein: CASSIGGPEQFF
D gene: -; J gene: TRBJ2-3; clone size: many; V gene: TRBV6-6; CDR3 DNA: TGTGCCAGCAGTCCCATAGCGGAGAGCACAGATACGCAGTATTTT; CDR3 protein: CASSPIAESTDTQYF
D gene: -; J gene: TRBJ1-4; clone size: few; V gene: TRBV6-5; CDR3 DNA: TGTGCCAGCAGCTCTCAAGGGAGGGGGGATGAAAAACTGTTTTTT; CDR3 protein: CASSSQGRGDEKLFF
D gene: TRBD2; J gene: TRBJ2-1; clone size: -; V gene: TRBV7-8; CDR3 DNA: TGTGCCAGCAGCTACCCCGGGAGGAGAAGTGAGCAGTTCTTC; CDR3 protein: CASSYPGRRSEQFF
D gene: -; J gene: TRBJ2-3; clone size: few; V gene: TRBV25-1; CDR3 DNA: TGTGCCAGCAGTATCACAGATACGCAGTATTTT; CDR3 protein: CASSITDTQYF
D gene: -; J gene: TRBJ2-1; clone size: few; V gene: TRBV27; CDR3 DNA: TGTGCCAGCAGTTGGGGAACCTACAATGAGCAGTTCTTC; CDR3 protein: CASSWGTYNEQFF
D gene: -; J gene: TRBJ2-5; clone size: -; V gene: TRBV5-6; CDR3 DNA: TGTGCCAGCAGCTTCGCCCCGGCCGGGTCCCAAGAGACCCAGTACTTC; CDR3 protein: CASSFAPAGSQETQYF
D gene: -; J gene: TRBJ2-3; clone size: few; V gene: TRBV7-3; CDR3 DNA: TGTGCCAGCAGCAGCCCGAGCGGGAGCACAGATACGCAGTATTTT; CDR3 protein: CASSSPSGSTDTQYF
D gene: TRBD1; J gene: TRBJ2-1; clone size: -; V gene: TRBV10-3; CDR3 DNA: TGTGCCATCAGTGACACGGACAGGGGGTGGCACAATGAGCAGTTCTTC; CDR3 protein: CAISDTDRGWHNEQFF
D gene: -; J gene: TRBJ2-5; clone size: few; V gene: TRBV7-6; CDR3 DNA: TGTGCCAGCGGAAAGGGACCGCCCGGAGAGACCCAGTACTTC; CDR3 protein: CASGKGPPGETQYF
D gene: -; J gene: TRBJ2-7; clone size: many; V gene: TRBV4-3; CDR3 DNA: TGCGCCAGCAGCCAAGAAAAGACCTCCTACGAGCAGTACTTC; CDR3 protein: CASSQEKTSYEQYF
D gene: -; J gene: TRBJ1-2; clone size: few; V gene: TRBV7-9; CDR3 DNA: TGTGCCAGCAGCTCACTCCTCGGGGGGGTCGGCTACACCTTC; CDR3 protein: CASSSLLGGVGYTF
D gene: -; J gene: TRBJ1-1; clone size: few; V gene: TRBV7-6; CDR3 DNA: TGTGCCAGCAGCCTAGGACTTTCGAACACTGAAGCTTTCTTT; CDR3 protein: CASSLGLSNTEAFF
D gene: -; J gene: TRBJ1-1; clone size: -; V gene: TRBV5-6; CDR3 DNA: TGTGCCAGCAGCTTGGGAGGGGTGCTTAAAGCTTTCTTT; CDR3 protein: CASSLGGVLKAFF
D gene: TRBD2; J gene: TRBJ2-4; clone size: -; V gene: TRBV20-1; CDR3 DNA: TGCAGTGCCCTAGGACTAGCGGTATACCCTTTAGCCAAAAACATTCAGTACTTC; CDR3 protein: CSALGLAVYPLAKNIQYF
D gene: -; J gene: TRBJ1-6; clone size: -; V gene: TRBV5-1; CDR3 DNA: TGCGCCAGCAGCTTGGCCCAGGGTGGTGGCTATAATTCACCCCTCCACTTT; CDR3 protein: CASSLAQGGGYNSPLHF
D gene: -; J gene: TRBJ2-7; clone size: -; V gene: TRBV5-5; CDR3 DNA: TGTGCCAGCAGCTTCTGGGCCGGCGCCTACGAGCAGTACTTC; CDR3 protein: CASSFWAGAYEQYF
D gene: -; J gene: TRBJ1-2; clone size: -; V gene: TRBV4-1; CDR3 DNA: TGCGCCAGCAGCCAAGACAGGACAGTTAACTATGGCTACACCTTC; CDR3 protein: CASSQDRTVNYGYTF
D gene: -; J gene: TRBJ2-6; clone size: -; V gene: TRBV9; CDR3 DNA: TGTGCCAGCAGCGTCAGGGTTAGTGGGGCCAACGTCCTGACTTTC; CDR3 protein: CASSVRVSGANVLTF
D gene: TRBD1; J gene: TRBJ2-7; clone size: few; V gene: TRBV7-9; CDR3 DNA: TGTGCCAGCAGCTCGACAGGGAGCTCCTACGAGCAGTACTTC; CDR3 protein: CASSSTGSSYEQYF
D gene: -; J gene: TRBJ1-5; clone size: -; V gene: TRBV12-3/TRBV12-4; CDR3 DNA: TGTGCCAGCAGTTTCATTGGGGGTCAGCCCCAGCATTTT; CDR3 protein: CASSFIGGQPQHF
D gene: -; J gene: TRBJ2-1; clone size: -; V gene: TRBV5-1; CDR3 DNA: TGCGCCAGCAGCCCAGACCAAGTTCGGCCCCATGAGCAGTTCTTC; CDR3 protein: CASSPDQVRPHEQFF
D gene: TRBD2; J gene: TRBJ2-2; clone size: few; V gene: TRBV3-1; CDR3 DNA: TGTGCCAGCAGCCAAGAGACTAGCGGGGGGGCCAACACCGGGGAGCTGTTTTTT; CDR3 protein: CASSQETSGGANTGELFF
D gene: -; J gene: TRBJ2-1; clone size: few; V gene: TRBV19; CDR3 DNA: TGTGCCAGTAGTATGCCGACAGGATACAATGAGCAGTTCTTC; CDR3 protein: CASSMPTGYNEQFF
D gene: -; J gene: TRBJ2-1; clone size: -; V gene: TRBV11-3; CDR3 DNA: TGTGCCAGCAGCTTACTAGCTGGTTTCTACAATGAGCAGTTCTTC; CDR3 protein: CASSLLAGFYNEQFF
D gene: -; J gene: TRBJ2-3; clone size: -; V gene: TRBV5-6; CDR3 DNA: TGTGCCAGCAGCGGACCTTCGGATACGCAGTATTTT; CDR3 protein: CASSGPSDTQYF
D gene: -; J gene: TRBJ2-3; clone size: -; V gene: TRBV27; CDR3 DNA: TGTGCCAGCAGTTCACCAGAGGGCTCCGCTAGCACAGATACGCAGTATTTT; CDR3 protein: CASSSPEGSASTDTQYF
D gene: TRBD1; J gene: TRBJ1-2; clone size: -; V gene: TRBV3-1; CDR3 DNA: TGTGCCAGCAGCCAAGGGGTGGACAGGCTACTCTATGGCTACACCTTC; CDR3 protein: CASSQGVDRLLYGYTF
D gene: -; J gene: TRBJ1-5; clone size: -; V gene: TRBV4-1; CDR3 DNA: TGCGCCAGCAGCCAAAGTTTTCAAAGCAATCAGCCCCAGCATTTT; CDR3 protein: CASSQSFQSNQPQHF
D gene: TRBD1; J gene: TRBJ1-1; clone size: -; V gene: TRBV5-1; CDR3 DNA: TGCGCCAGCAGCCCGGGACAGGGAAGCACTGAAGCTTTCTTT; CDR3 protein: CASSPGQGSTEAFF
D gene: -; J gene: TRBJ1-1; clone size: -; V gene: TRBV5-1; CDR3 DNA: TGCGCCAGCAGCTTGGACTTAGGGGACCCTGAAGCTTTCTTT; CDR3 protein: CASSLDLGDPEAFF
D gene: TRBD2; J gene: TRBJ2-7; clone size: -; V gene: TRBV27; CDR3 DNA: TGTGCCAGCAGCCTCCTAGCGGGAGGCGAGCAGTACTTC; CDR3 protein: CASSLLAGGEQYF
D gene: -; J gene: TRBJ1-1; clone size: -; V gene: TRBV5-1; CDR3 DNA: TGCGCCAGCAGCTTGGTTGAAGGGGGCACTGAAGCTTTCTTT; CDR3 protein: CASSLVEGGTEAFF
D gene: TRBD2; J gene: TRBJ2-2; clone size: few; V gene: TRBV11-3; CDR3 DNA: TGTGCCAGCAGCTCAGGGACTACCTACACCGGGGAGCTGTTTTTT; CDR3 protein: CASSSGTTYTGELFF
D gene: TRBD1; J gene: TRBJ2-1; clone size: -; V gene: TRBV5-1; CDR3 DNA: TGCGCCAGCAGCTTGGGAGGACAGGGGGCGCGGGATGAGCAGTTCTTC; CDR3 protein: CASSLGGQGARDEQFF
D gene: -; J gene: TRBJ2-5; clone size: -; V gene: TRBV6-5; CDR3 DNA: TGTGCCAGCAGTTACTCGAGGGCGAATTCGGCGGGAGAGACCCAGTACTTC; CDR3 protein: CASSYSRANSAGETQYF
D gene: -; J gene: TRBJ1-5; clone size: -; V gene: TRBV7-8; CDR3 DNA: TGTGCCAGCAGCACAGGACAGACTGAATATAGCAATCAGCCCCAGCATTTT; CDR3 protein: CASSTGQTEYSNQPQHF